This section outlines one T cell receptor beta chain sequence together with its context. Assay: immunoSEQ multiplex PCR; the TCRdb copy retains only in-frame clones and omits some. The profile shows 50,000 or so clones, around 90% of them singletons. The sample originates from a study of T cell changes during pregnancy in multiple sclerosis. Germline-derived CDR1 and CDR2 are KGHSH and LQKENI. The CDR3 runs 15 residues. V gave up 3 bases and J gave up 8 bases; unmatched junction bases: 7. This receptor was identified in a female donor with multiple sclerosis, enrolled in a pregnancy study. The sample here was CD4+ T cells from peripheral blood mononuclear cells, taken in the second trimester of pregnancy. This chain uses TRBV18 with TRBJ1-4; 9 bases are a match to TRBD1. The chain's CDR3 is CASSPGQGIGEKLFF. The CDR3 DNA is TGTGCCAGCTCACCGGGACAGGGTATCGGAGAAAAACTGTTTTTT.